This T cell receptor (beta chain) was identified in a study of cytomegalovirus exposure and HLA in healthy donors. Turning to the study itself: For the roughly 390 genotyped donors, 75% to 90% fell within the Caucasian-associated ancestry cluster.

Trimming shortened V by 0 bases and J by 4 bases, and 12 bases separated the two germline ends. Looked up from germline, CDR1 is MGHRA and CDR2 is YSYEKL. The CDR3 has 15 residues. The PCR ran on 60 Vbeta and 13 Jbeta primers. As processed by the authors: There were around 77 million unique TCR beta chains by a later count, and some 12 million of them were shared. The data were produced by immunoSEQ multiplex PCR, yet TCRdb's version contains in-frame clones alone and is incomplete. For V, J and clone size, that table is used; D and trimming come from the DNA. The repertoire includes about 150,000 clones, about four fifths of them detected once, and 0.95% to 1.4% sits in the top ten.

The source material was PBMCs. The chain is built from TRBV4-1 and TRBJ1-2; D possibly corresponds to TRBD1 (5 bases). The sequence derives from a male donor in good health and CMV-seronegative. Written as DNA, the CDR3 is TGCGCCAGCAGCCAAGATCACGGAGGGGCCTATGGCTACACCTTC. Translating it yields CASSQDHGGAYGYTF.